Following are 8 T cell receptor beta chains from one sample sequenced in a study of T cell responses to AZD1222 COVID-19 vaccine. The protocol was immunoSEQ multiplex PCR, while the TCRdb copy is restricted to in-frame clones and leaves out a portion. There are roughly 75,000 clones in the sample; about four fifths occur only once, and 8% to 10% lies in the top ten. This specimen consisted of peripheral blood, obtained on day 0 of AZD1222 vaccination. These receptors were collected from an adult in good health.

The chain carries TRBV10-3 and TRBJ2-7; D could derive from TRBD1 or TRBD2 (5 bases each). There are 12 residues in the CDR3. Trimming pared 2 bases from V and 8 bases from J, leaving 10 bases between. Germline V CDR1 and CDR2: ENHRY, SYGVKD. Written as DNA, the CDR3 is TGTGCCATCAGTGAGGAGGGGATTAAGCAGTACTTC. This gives the protein CAISEEGIKQYF.

The chain combines TRBV18 with TRBJ1-4; no firm D call. CDR1 is KGHSH and CDR2 is LQKENI in the germline V gene. This CDR3 is built from 14 residues. V lost 3 bases to trimming and J lost 0 bases, with 5 bases between them. The chain's CDR3 is CASSPPSTNEKLFF. CDR3 bases: TGTGCCAGCTCACCTCCCTCAACTAATGAAAAACTGTTTTTT.

The chain carries TRBV12-3 or TRBV12-4 and TRBJ1-1; D remains ambiguous. The CDR3 spans 13 residues. V lost 4 bases to trimming and J lost 1 base, with 7 bases between them. CDR3 loop: CASSSQRNTEAFF. In nucleotides, the CDR3 is TGTGCCAGCAGTTCTCAGAGGAACACTGAAGCTTTCTTT.

The rearrangement uses TRBV15 and TRBJ2-7, with D unclear. Looked up from germline, CDR1 is LNHNV and CDR2 is YYDKDF (reference sequence). With 3 bases removed from V and 0 bases from J, the gap between germline ends came to 12 bases. This CDR3 region has 15 residues. CDR3 amino acids: CATSRHRKGSYEQYF. DNA of the CDR3: TGTGCCACCAGCAGGCACCGCAAAGGCTCCTACGAGCAGTACTTC.

The J gene is TRBJ1-4, the V gene TRBV5-4, with D possibly TRBD1 on 5 matching bases. The CDR3 extends over 12 amino acids. V lost 9 bases and J lost 5, with 11 bases in between. The germline V gene encodes CDR1 SGHNT and CDR2 YYREEE (reference sequence). CDR3 loop: CATGPVNEKLFF. CDR3 in DNA: TGTGCCACGGGACCAGTGAATGAAAAACTGTTTTTT. Full variable domain (missing parts from reference TRBV5-4 and TRBJ1-4): ETGVTQSPTHLIKTRGQQVTLRCSSQSGHNTVSWYQQALGQGPQFIFQYYREEENGRGNFPPRFSGLQFPNYSSELNVNALELDDSALYLCATGPVNEKLFFGSGTQLSVL.

This chain joins TRBV19 and TRBJ1-3, with D maybe TRBD1 (6 bases). The germline V and J ends were trimmed by 4 bases and 2 bases, with 9 bases remaining between them. Germline V gives CDR1 LNHDA, CDR2 SQIVND (reference sequence). The CDR3 sequence is 14 residues long. CDR3 in DNA: TGTGCCAGTAGTACTACAGGGACTGGAAACACCATATATTTT. Translation: CASSTTGTGNTIYF. The whole variable domain, filled in from reference TRBV19 and TRBJ1-3, reads DGGITQSPKYLFRKEGQNVTLSCEQNLNHDAMYWYRQDPGQGLRLIYYSQIVNDFQKGDIAEGYSVSREKKESFPLTVTSAQKNPTAFYLCASSTTGTGNTIYFGEGSWLTVV.

The chain employs TRBV2 and TRBJ1-1; no definite D call. CDR3 size: 13 residues. Germline lookup yields CDR1 SNHLY and CDR2 FYNNEI. V gave up 4 bases and J gave up 3 bases, with 9 bases separating them. The CDR3 nucleotides read TGTGCCAGCAGTGTTCGTTGGGACACTGAAGCTTTCTTT. It yields the protein CASSVRWDTEAFF.

This clone was seen just once. This chain joins TRBV11-2 and TRBJ2-1, with 8 bases identical to TRBD2. The germline V gene encodes CDR1 SGHAT and CDR2 FQNNGV. This CDR3 contains 14 residues. The CDR3 is CAYSAGDTYNEQFF. DNA of the CDR3: TGTGCGTACTCAGCGGGGGATACCTACAATGAGCAGTTCTTC.